This is a list of T cell receptor beta chains from one sample in a study of blood T cell repertoires in COVID-19. Clones were read by immunoSEQ multiplex PCR, and TCRdb kept only the in-frame ones, dropping some. The table has about 210,000 clones, around 85% seen once. What was sequenced was peripheral blood. The receptor source for this set is a woman between 65 and 79 years old with COVID-19, enrolled during active disease. The CDR3 runs from the conserved cysteine through the conserved F or W. A D gene is named only where the DNA matches it firmly. The size of a clone is reported for some rows only, either as once, few or many, or as a class for expanded clones.

- - TRBJ1-1 TRBV15 CATSRVRVGTGRAEAFF TGTGCCACCAGCAGAGTAAGGGTGGGCACAGGGAGGGCGGAGGCTTTCTTT
- - TRBJ1-2 TRBV28 CASSLTGYGYTF TGTGCCAGCAGCCTCACAGGATACGGCTACACCTTC
- - TRBJ2-7 TRBV21-1 CASSKPTSGHSYEQYF TGTGCCAGCAGCAAACCTACTAGCGGCCACTCCTACGAGCAGTACTTC
- - TRBJ1-5 TRBV19 CASSIFGSNQPQHF TGTGCCAGTAGTATCTTCGGGAGCAATCAGCCCCAGCATTTT
- - TRBJ2-4 TRBV7-2 CASSSGGAKNIQYF TGTGCCAGCAGCTCAGGGGGGGCCAAAAACATTCAGTACTTC
once TRBD1 TRBJ2-7 TRBV29-1 CSVGPGQGAGEQYF TGCAGCGTTGGTCCGGGACAGGGGGCTGGGGAGCAGTACTTC
few TRBD1 TRBJ1-2 TRBV7-2 CASSYRQGYGYTF TGTGCCAGCAGCTATCGACAGGGGTACGGCTACACCTTC
- - TRBJ2-4 TRBV7-2 CASSLGQGAKNIQYF TGTGCCAGCAGCTTAGGGCAGGGGGCCAAAAACATTCAGTACTTC
- - TRBJ2-7 TRBV15 CATSSSRQESYEQYF TGTGCCACCAGCAGCAGCCGACAGGAATCTTACGAGCAGTACTTC
- TRBD2 TRBJ2-1 TRBV19 CASIASGGAWNEQFF TGTGCCAGTATCGCTAGCGGGGGGGCCTGGAATGAGCAGTTCTTC
few - TRBJ1-2 TRBV5-4 CASSPRRADGYTF TGTGCCAGCAGCCCTAGGAGGGCCGATGGCTACACCTTC
- - TRBJ2-3 TRBV24-1 CATSESTGSDTQYF TGTGCCACCAGTGAATCCACAGGGTCAGATACGCAGTATTTT
few - TRBJ1-1 TRBV19 CASSSGGGSNTEAFF TGTGCCAGTAGTAGTGGCGGCGGATCGAACACTGAAGCTTTCTTT
- - TRBJ2-6 TRBV21-1 CASSNTVRTGDHSGANVLTF TGTGCCAGCAGCAATACTGTCCGGACAGGGGACCACTCTGGGGCCAACGTCCTGACTTTC
- - TRBJ1-1 TRBV13 CASSPFGGTEAFF TGTGCCAGCAGCCCATTCGGGGGGACTGAAGCTTTCTTT
- - TRBJ2-2 TRBV15 CATSRDLRVAGELFF TGTGCCACCAGCAGAGATCTCCGGGTGGCCGGGGAGCTGTTTTTT
once TRBD1 TRBJ1-2 TRBV6-5 CASSWTGPYGYTF TGTGCCAGCAGTTGGACAGGGCCCTATGGCTACACCTTC
- - TRBJ2-7 TRBV11-3 CASSPSGDNYEQYF TGTGCCAGCAGCCCCTCAGGGGACAACTACGAGCAGTACTTC
- TRBD1 TRBJ1-4 TRBV7-9 CASSLSTGYEKLFF TGTGCCAGCAGCTTATCGACAGGGTATGAAAAACTGTTTTTT
once - TRBJ2-7 TRBV5-6 CASTFEPRAGEQYF TGTGCCAGCACCTTTGAACCCCGAGCAGGCGAGCAGTACTTC
- TRBD1 TRBJ1-1 TRBV3-1/TRBV3-2 CASSHSDRGRTEAFF TGTGCCAGCAGCCATTCAGACAGGGGTCGAACTGAAGCTTTCTTT
few - TRBJ2-1 TRBV24-1 CATSDSGTPVGEQFF TGTGCCACCAGTGATTCAGGGACACCGGTCGGTGAGCAGTTCTTC
once - TRBJ1-1 TRBV19 CASVKSTEAFF TGTGCCAGTGTAAAGAGCACTGAAGCTTTCTTT
- - TRBJ2-5 TRBV12-5 CASGLLSWYQETQYF TGTGCTAGTGGTTTATTAAGCTGGTACCAAGAGACCCAGTACTTC
- TRBD1 TRBJ1-2 TRBV7-8 CASSAGASTGRGYRYTF TGTGCCAGCAGCGCAGGAGCCTCGACAGGGAGAGGGTATCGCTACACCTTC
few TRBD1 TRBJ1-6 TRBV9 CASSVGDRGNSPLHF TGTGCCAGCAGCGTAGGAGACAGGGGAAATTCACCCCTCCACTTT